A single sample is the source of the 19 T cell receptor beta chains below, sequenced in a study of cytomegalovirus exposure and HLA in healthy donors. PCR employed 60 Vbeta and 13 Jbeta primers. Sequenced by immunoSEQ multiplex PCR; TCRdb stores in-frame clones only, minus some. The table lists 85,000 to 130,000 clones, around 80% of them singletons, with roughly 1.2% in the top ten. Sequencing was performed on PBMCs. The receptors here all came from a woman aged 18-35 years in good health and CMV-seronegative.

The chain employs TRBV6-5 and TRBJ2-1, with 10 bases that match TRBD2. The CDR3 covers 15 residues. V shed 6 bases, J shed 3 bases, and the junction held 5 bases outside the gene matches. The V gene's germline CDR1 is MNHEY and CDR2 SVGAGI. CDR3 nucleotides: TGTGCCAGCAGCGTTAGCGGGGGGAACTACAATGAGCAGTTCTTC. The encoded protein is CASSVSGGNYNEQFF.

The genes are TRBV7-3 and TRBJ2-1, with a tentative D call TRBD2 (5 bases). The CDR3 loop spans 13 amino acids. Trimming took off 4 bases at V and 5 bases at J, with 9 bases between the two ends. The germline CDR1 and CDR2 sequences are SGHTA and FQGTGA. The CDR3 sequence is CASSSGLDNEQFF. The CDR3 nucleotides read TGTGCCAGCAGCTCAGGACTGGACAATGAGCAGTTCTTC.

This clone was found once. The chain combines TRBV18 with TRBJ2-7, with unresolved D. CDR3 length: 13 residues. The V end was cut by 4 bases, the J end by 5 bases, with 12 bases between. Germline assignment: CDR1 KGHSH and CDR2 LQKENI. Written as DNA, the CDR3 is TGTGCCAGCTCACGGCCCTCCCGGGACGAGCAGTACTTC. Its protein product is CASSRPSRDEQYF.

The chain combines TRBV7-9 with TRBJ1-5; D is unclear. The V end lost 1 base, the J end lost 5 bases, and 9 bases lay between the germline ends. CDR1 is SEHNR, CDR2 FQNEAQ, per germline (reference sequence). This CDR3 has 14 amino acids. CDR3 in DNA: TGTGCCAGCAGCTTAGGGGGAGTTCATCAGCCCCAGCATTTT. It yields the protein CASSLGGVHQPQHF.

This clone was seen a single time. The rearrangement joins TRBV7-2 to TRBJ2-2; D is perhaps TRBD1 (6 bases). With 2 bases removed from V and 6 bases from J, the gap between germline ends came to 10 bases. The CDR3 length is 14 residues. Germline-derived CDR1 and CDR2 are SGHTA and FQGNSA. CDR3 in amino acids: CASSLNRQAGELFF. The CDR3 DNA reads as TGTGCCAGCAGCTTAAACCGACAGGCCGGGGAGCTGTTTTTT. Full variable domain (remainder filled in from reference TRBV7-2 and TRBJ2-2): GAGVSQSPSNKVTEKGKDVELRCDPISGHTALYWYRQSLGQGLEFLIYFQGNSAPDKSGLPSDRFSAERTGGSVSTLTIQRTQQEDSAVYLCASSLNRQAGELFFGEGSRLTVL.

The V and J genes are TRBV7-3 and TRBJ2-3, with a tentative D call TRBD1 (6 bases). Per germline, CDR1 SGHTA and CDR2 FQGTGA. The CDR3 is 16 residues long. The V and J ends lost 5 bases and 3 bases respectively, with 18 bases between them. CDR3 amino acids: CASSQLQRGTTDTQYF. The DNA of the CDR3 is TGTGCCAGCAGCCAGCTCCAGAGGGGGACGACAGATACGCAGTATTTT.

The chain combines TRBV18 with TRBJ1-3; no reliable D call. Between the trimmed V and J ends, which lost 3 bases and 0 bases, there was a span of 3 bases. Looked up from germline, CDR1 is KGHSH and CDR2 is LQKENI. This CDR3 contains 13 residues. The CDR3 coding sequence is TGTGCCAGCTCACCTAGCTCTGGAAACACCATATATTTT. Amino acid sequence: CASSPSSGNTIYF.

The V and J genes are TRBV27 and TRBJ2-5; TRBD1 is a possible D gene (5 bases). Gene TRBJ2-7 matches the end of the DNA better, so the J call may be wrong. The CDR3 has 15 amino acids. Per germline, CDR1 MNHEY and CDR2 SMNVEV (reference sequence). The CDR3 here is CASSFGNRFSYEQYF. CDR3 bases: TGTGCCAGCAGTTTCGGTAACAGGTTCTCCTACGAGCAGTACTTC.

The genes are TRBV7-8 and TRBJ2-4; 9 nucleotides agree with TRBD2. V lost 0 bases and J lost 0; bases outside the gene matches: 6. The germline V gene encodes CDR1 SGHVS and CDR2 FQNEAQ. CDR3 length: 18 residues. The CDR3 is CASSLAGTSNLAKNIQYF. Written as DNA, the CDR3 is TGTGCCAGCAGCTTAGCTGGGACTAGCAATTTAGCCAAAAACATTCAGTACTTC.

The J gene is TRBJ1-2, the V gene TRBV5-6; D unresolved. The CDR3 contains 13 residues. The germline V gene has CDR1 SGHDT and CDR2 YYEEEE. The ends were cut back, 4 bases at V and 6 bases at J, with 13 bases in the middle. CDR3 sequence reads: CASSPLERHGYTF. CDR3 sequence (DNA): TGTGCCAGCAGCCCCTTGGAGCGCCATGGCTACACCTTC.

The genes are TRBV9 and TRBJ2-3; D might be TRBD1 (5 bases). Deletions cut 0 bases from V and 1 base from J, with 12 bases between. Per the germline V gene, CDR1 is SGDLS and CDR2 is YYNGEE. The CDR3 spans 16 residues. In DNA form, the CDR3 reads TGTGCCAGCAGCGTAGTCGGACACCCCGGCACAGATACGCAGTATTTT. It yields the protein CASSVVGHPGTDTQYF.

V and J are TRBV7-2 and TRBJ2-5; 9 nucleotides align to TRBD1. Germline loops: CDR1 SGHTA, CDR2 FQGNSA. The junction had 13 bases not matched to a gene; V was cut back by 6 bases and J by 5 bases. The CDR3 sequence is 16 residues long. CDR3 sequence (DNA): TGTGCCAGCAGAACCAGCGTGGGACAGGGTTTGGAGACCCAGTACTTC. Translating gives CASRTSVGQGLETQYF.

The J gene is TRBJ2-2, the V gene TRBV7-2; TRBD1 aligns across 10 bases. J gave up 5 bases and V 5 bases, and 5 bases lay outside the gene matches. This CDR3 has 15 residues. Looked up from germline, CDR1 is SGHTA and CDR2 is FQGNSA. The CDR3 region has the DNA TGTGCCAGCAGCCGCGGGACAGGGGTTACCGGGGAGCTGTTTTTT. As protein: CASSRGTGVTGELFF.

The CDR3 loop reads CASRGQGARSYEQYF. CDR3 nucleotide sequence: TGTGCCAGCAGGGGTCAGGGGGCGAGGTCCTACGAGCAGTACTTC. V usage is TRBV27 and J usage is TRBJ2-7; 8 nucleotides align to TRBD1. The CDR3 extends over 15 amino acids. CDR1 is MNHEY, CDR2 SMNVEV, per germline (reference sequence). The ends lost 6 bases at V and 1 base at J; junction bases unmatched: 8.

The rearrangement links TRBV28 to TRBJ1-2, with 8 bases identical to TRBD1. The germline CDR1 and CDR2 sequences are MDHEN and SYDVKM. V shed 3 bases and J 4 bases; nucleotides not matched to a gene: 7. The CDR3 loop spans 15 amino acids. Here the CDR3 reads CASSFSPDRVYGYTF. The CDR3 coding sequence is TGTGCCAGCAGTTTCAGTCCGGACAGGGTCTATGGCTACACCTTC.

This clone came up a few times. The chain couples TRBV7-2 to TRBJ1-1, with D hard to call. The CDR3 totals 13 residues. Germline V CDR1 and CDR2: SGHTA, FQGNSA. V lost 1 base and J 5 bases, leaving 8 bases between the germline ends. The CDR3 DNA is TGTGCCAGCAGCTTAGGTGCAGTGACTGAAGCTTTCTTT. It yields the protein CASSLGAVTEAFF.

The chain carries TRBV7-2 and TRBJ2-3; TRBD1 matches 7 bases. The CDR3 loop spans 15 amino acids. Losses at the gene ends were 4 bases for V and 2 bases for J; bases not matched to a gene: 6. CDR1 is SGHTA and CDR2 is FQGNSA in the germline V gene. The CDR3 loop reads CASSYTGATTDTQYF. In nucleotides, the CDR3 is TGTGCCAGCAGCTATACAGGGGCGACCACAGATACGCAGTATTTT.

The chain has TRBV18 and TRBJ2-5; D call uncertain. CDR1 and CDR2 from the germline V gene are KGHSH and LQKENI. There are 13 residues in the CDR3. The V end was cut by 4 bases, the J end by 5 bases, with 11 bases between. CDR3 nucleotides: TGTGCCAGCTCACTCCAGGCGTGGGAGACCCAGTACTTC. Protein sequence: CASSLQAWETQYF.

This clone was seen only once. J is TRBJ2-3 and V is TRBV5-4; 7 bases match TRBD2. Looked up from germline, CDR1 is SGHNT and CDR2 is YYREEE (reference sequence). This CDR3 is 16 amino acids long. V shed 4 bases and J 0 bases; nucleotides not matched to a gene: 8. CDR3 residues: CASSRGGLMSTDTQYF. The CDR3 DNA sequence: TGTGCCAGCAGCCGGGGAGGGCTAATGAGCACAGATACGCAGTATTTT.